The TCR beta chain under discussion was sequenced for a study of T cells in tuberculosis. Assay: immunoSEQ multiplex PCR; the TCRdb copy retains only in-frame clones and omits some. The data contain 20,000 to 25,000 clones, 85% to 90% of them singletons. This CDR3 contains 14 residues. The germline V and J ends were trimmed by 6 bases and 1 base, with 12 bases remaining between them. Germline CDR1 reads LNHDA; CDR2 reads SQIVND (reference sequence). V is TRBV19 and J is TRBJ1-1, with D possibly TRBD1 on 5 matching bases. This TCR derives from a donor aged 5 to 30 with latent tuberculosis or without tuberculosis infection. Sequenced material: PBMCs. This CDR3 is CASRRDGGNTEAFF. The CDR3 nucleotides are TGTGCCAGTAGAAGGGACGGGGGGAACACTGAAGCTTTCTTT.